A single sample gave rise to the 18 T cell receptor beta chains below, sequenced in a study of blood T cell repertoires in COVID-19. Some clones are missing from TCRdb's copy, which holds only in-frame ones; the method was immunoSEQ multiplex PCR. This repertoire shows 45,000 to 65,000 clones, just under 80% found once; its top ten account for around 25%. The sequenced sample consisted of peripheral blood. These TCRs come from a human donor in a cohort sampled during active COVID-19.

V usage is TRBV9 and J usage is TRBJ1-5; D not resolved. CDR3 length: 13 amino acids. The germline V gene has CDR1 SGDLS and CDR2 YYNGEE. The ends were cut back, 1 base at V and 3 bases at J, with 5 bases in the middle. The CDR3 sequence: CASSVNTNQPQHF. The CDR3 nucleotides are TGTGCCAGCAGCGTAAACACCAATCAGCCCCAGCATTTT.

The chain links TRBV9 to TRBJ2-1, with 8 bases identical to TRBD1. The CDR3 totals 18 residues. Germline values: CDR1 SGDLS, CDR2 YYNGEE. Unmatched junction bases numbered 12, after V lost 3 bases and J lost 1 base. CDR3 in DNA: TGTGCCAGCAGCGCAAGCCGGACAGGGTATGGGTCCTACAATGAGCAGTTCTTC. Translation gives CASSASRTGYGSYNEQFF. The full variable domain, in which reference TRBV9 and TRBJ2-1 provide the parts outside the CDR3, is DSGVTQTPKHLITATGQRVTLRCSPRSGDLSVYWYQQSLDQGLQFLIQYYNGEERAKGNILERFSAQQFPDLHSELNLSSLELGDSALYFCASSASRTGYGSYNEQFFGPGTRLTVL.

The gene calls are TRBV19 and TRBJ2-3, with TRBD2 matching 7 bases. The CDR3 consists of 15 residues. V dropped 2 bases and J dropped 6; count of bases not matched to a gene: 8. CDR1 and CDR2 (germline): LNHDA, SQIVND (reference sequence). CDR3 sequence: CASSIKGRAADTQYF. The CDR3 region has the DNA TGTGCCAGTAGTATAAAAGGGAGGGCCGCCGATACGCAGTATTTT.

V and J are TRBV27 and TRBJ2-1, with TRBD2 matching over 7 bases. CDR1 is MNHEY and CDR2 is SMNVEV in the germline V gene (reference sequence). This CDR3 has 18 amino acids. The junction had 13 bases not matched to a gene; V was cut back by 5 bases and J by 0 bases. CDR3 residues: CASSRLSSGGSSYNEQFF. Written as DNA, the CDR3 is TGTGCCAGCAGTAGGTTGTCAAGTGGCGGGAGCTCCTACAATGAGCAGTTCTTC.

This clone was seen more than once but under ten times. At one end, the junction sequence differs from germline, possibly due to a read error. The V and J genes are TRBV9 and TRBJ2-7; a weak D match, TRBD1 (6 bases). Germline CDR1 reads SGDLS; CDR2 reads YYNGEE. The CDR3 is 13 amino acids. The CDR3 DNA sequence: TGTGCCAGCAGCTCAACGGACAGCCCCGGCCTCGTCTTC. Amino acids: CASSSTDSPGLVF.

The rearrangement links TRBV2 to TRBJ2-7; 9 bases are shared with TRBD2. CDR1 is SNHLY and CDR2 is FYNNEI in the germline V gene. The CDR3 sequence is 15 residues long. The trim removed 5 bases at V and 0 bases at J, leaving 5 bases unmatched. The CDR3 region is CASSSLAGSSYEQYF. In DNA form, the CDR3 reads TGTGCCAGCAGTTCACTAGCGGGTAGCTCCTACGAGCAGTACTTC.

This clone was picked up one time. This chain uses TRBV15 with TRBJ2-1; TRBD2 is a possible D gene (6 bases). Trimming removed 3 bases from V and 4 bases from J, with 19 bases in between. Germline-derived CDR1 and CDR2 are LNHNV and YYDKDF (reference sequence). This CDR3 has 17 residues. CDR3 amino acids: CATSSLSGGQEYNEQFF. In nucleotides, the CDR3 is TGTGCCACCAGCAGTCTCAGCGGAGGGCAGGAGTACAATGAGCAGTTCTTC.

The V gene is TRBV2, the J gene TRBJ2-1, with 8 bases matching TRBD2. After removal of 4 bases from V and 6 bases from J, the junction contained 11 bases not matched to a gene. The CDR3 runs 16 residues. Looked up from germline, CDR1 is SNHLY and CDR2 is FYNNEI. The CDR3 region is CASSALRGGQGNEQFF. CDR3 DNA: TGTGCCAGCAGTGCTTTACGGGGGGGACAAGGCAATGAGCAGTTCTTC.

CDR3 sequence (DNA): TGTGCCAGCAGTCCCGGACTAGCGGGGCGCACAGATACGCAGTATTTT. It codes for CASSPGLAGRTDTQYF. The chain employs TRBV2 and TRBJ2-3, with TRBD2 identical over 12 bases. The germline V gene encodes CDR1 SNHLY and CDR2 FYNNEI. Trimming at V came to 5 bases and at J to 1 base, leaving 4 bases not matched to a gene. This CDR3 has 16 residues.

This chain joins TRBV11-2 and TRBJ2-2; D is ambiguous. Trimming shortened V by 6 bases and J by 0 bases, and 11 bases separated the two germline ends. CDR3 length equals 15 residues. CDR1 SGHAT and CDR2 FQNNGV come from the germline V gene. The CDR3 DNA sequence: TGTGCCAGCAGTGTGACACCTGCGAACACCGGGGAGCTGTTTTTT. It is translated as CASSVTPANTGELFF.

Here the CDR3 DNA reads TGTGCCAGCAGCCCTACTAGCGGTCCCTACGAGCAGTACTTC. This gives the protein CASSPTSGPYEQYF. V and J are TRBV9 and TRBJ2-7, with 8 bases that match TRBD2. The CDR3 loop spans 14 amino acids. Looked up from germline, CDR1 is SGDLS and CDR2 is YYNGEE. The junction had 5 bases not matched to a gene; V was cut back by 4 bases and J by 2 bases.

This clone turned up a few times. V is TRBV25-1 and J is TRBJ2-7, with D perhaps TRBD1 (5 bases). The germline V gene encodes CDR1 MGHDK and CDR2 SYGVNS. The CDR3 covers 12 residues. V lost 2 bases and J 6 bases, leaving 8 bases between the germline ends. CDR3 DNA: TGTGCCAGCAGTGAAGGACATACCGAGCAGTACTTC. Translating it yields CASSEGHTEQYF.

The chain has TRBV28 and TRBJ2-7; TRBD1 matches 10 bases. Germline CDR1 is MDHEN and CDR2 is SYDVKM. This CDR3 is 14 amino acids long. J was trimmed by 5 bases and V by 5 bases; bases with no gene match: 6. The CDR3 is CASSPGTGVDEQYF. The CDR3 DNA reads TGTGCCAGCAGTCCGGGGACAGGGGTCGACGAGCAGTACTTC.

The rearrangement joins TRBV6-5 to TRBJ2-2, with D possibly TRBD2 on 6 matching bases. The germline V and J ends were trimmed by 9 bases and 0 bases, with 11 bases remaining between them. Germline V lookup: CDR1 MNHEY, CDR2 SVGAGI. This CDR3 has 14 residues. CDR3 sequence reads: CASWDSSNTGELFF. The CDR3 region has the DNA TGTGCCAGTTGGGACTCTTCGAACACCGGGGAGCTGTTTTTT.

This clone was found a few times. This chain links TRBV21-1 with TRBJ1-3. TRBV21-1 is a recognized pseudogene. This CDR3 has 17 residues. CDR3: CASSKNGGASSGNTIYF. In DNA, the CDR3 is TGTGCCAGCAGCAAAAATGGGGGGGCGAGCTCTGGAAACACCATATATTTT.

This sequence joins TRBV5-4 and TRBJ2-5, with 8 bases lining up with TRBD2. From germline, CDR1 is SGHNT and CDR2 YYREEE (reference sequence). Germline trimming cut 1 base from V and 2 bases from J; bases unmatched to any gene: 1. This CDR3 spans 14 amino acids. The CDR3 DNA is TGTGCCAGCAGCTTGACTAGCGGACAAGAGACCCAGTACTTC. It yields the protein CASSLTSGQETQYF.

The CDR3 loop reads CASSWAGETQYF. As DNA, the CDR3 is TGTGCCAGCAGTTGGGCCGGAGAGACCCAGTACTTC. The rearrangement uses TRBV2 and TRBJ2-5; D is ambiguous. Trimming stripped 5 bases from V and 4 bases from J, with 8 bases between. Germline lookup yields CDR1 SNHLY and CDR2 FYNNEI. The length of the CDR3 is 12 residues.

The rearrangement links TRBV5-1 to TRBJ2-7, with D unresolved. V gave up 0 bases and J gave up 6 bases, with 10 bases separating them. CDR3 length: 13 amino acids. From germline, CDR1 is SGHRS and CDR2 YFSETQ. The CDR3 sequence: CASSLAASSEQYF. For the CDR3, the DNA is TGCGCCAGCAGCTTGGCCGCGTCTAGCGAGCAGTACTTC.